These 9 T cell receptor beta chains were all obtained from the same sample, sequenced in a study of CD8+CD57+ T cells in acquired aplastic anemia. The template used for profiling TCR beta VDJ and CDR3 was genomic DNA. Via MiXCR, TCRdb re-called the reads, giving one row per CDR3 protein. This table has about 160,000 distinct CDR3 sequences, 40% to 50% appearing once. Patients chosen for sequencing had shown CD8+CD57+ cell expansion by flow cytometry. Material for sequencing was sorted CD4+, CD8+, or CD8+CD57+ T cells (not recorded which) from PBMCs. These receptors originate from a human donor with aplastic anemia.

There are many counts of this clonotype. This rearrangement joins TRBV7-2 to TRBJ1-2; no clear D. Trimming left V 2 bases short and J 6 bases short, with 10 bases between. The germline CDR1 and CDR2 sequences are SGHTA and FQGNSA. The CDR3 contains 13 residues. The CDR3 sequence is CASSLLGRHGYTF. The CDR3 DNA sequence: TGTGCCAGCAGCTTATTAGGGCGCCATGGCTACACCTTC.

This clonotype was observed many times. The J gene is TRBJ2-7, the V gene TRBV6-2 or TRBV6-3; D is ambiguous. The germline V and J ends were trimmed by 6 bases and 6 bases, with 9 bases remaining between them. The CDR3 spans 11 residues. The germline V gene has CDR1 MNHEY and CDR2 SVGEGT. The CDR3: CASSPSGEQYF. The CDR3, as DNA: TGTGCCAGCAGCCCCTCAGGCGAGCAGTACTTC.

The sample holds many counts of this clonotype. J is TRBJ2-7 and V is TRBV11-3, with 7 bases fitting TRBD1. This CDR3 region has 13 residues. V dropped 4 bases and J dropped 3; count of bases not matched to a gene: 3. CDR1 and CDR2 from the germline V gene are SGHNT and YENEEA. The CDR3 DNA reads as TGTGCCAGCAGCTCCCGGGACAGCTACGAGCAGTACTTC. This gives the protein CASSSRDSYEQYF. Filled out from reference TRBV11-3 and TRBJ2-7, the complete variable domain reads EAGVVQSPRYKIIEKKQPVAFWCNPISGHNTLYWYLQNLGQGPELLIRYENEEAVDDSQLPKDRFSAERLKGVDSTLKIQPAELGDSAVYLCASSSRDSYEQYFGPGTRLTVT.

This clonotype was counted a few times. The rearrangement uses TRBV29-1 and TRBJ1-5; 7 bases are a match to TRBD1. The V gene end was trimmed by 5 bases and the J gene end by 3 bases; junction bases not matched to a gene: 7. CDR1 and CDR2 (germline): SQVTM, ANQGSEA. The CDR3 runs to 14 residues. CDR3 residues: CSVWTGMYNQPQHF. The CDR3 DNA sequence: TGCAGCGTTTGGACAGGAATGTACAATCAGCCCCAGCATTTT.

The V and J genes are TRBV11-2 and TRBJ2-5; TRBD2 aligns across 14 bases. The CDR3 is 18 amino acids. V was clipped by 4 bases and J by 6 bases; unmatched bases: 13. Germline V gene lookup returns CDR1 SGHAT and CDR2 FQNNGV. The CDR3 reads CASSWGLAGALTLKTQYF. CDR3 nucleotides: TGTGCCAGCAGCTGGGGACTAGCGGGAGCACTTACATTAAAGACCCAGTACTTC.

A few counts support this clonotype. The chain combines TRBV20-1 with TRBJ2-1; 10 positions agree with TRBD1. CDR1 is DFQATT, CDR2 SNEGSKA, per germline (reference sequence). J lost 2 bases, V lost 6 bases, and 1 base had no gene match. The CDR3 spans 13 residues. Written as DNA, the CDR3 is TGCAGTGCGGACAGGGGGGCCTACAATGAGCAGTTCTTC. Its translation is CSADRGAYNEQFF.

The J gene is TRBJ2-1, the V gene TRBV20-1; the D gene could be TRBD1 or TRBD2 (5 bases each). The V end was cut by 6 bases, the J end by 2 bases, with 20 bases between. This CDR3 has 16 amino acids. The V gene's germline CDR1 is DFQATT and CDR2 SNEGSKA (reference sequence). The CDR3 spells CSATQRGANPYNEQFF. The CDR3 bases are TGCAGTGCCACCCAGAGGGGAGCTAACCCCTACAATGAGCAGTTCTTC.

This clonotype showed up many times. In DNA, the CDR3 is TGTGCCAGCAGCTCAGGGACTAGCGGGAGGTACCCCTCCTACGAGCAGTACTTC. The encoded protein is CASSSGTSGRYPSYEQYF. This rearrangement joins TRBV11-2 to TRBJ2-7; 15 bases are shared with TRBD2. V dropped 4 bases and J dropped 0; count of bases not matched to a gene: 7. The CDR3 has 18 amino acids. Germline CDR1 is SGHAT and CDR2 is FQNNGV.

The CDR3 loop is CASNKTQTGVHGQPQHF. The CDR3 bases are TGTGCCAGCAATAAAACCCAGACAGGGGTCCACGGGCAGCCCCAGCATTTT. The chain recombines TRBV11-2 with TRBJ1-5, with TRBD1 matching 8 bases. CDR3 length equals 17 residues. In germline, CDR1 is SGHAT, CDR2 FQNNGV. Germline trimming cut 7 bases from V and 7 bases from J; bases unmatched to any gene: 18.